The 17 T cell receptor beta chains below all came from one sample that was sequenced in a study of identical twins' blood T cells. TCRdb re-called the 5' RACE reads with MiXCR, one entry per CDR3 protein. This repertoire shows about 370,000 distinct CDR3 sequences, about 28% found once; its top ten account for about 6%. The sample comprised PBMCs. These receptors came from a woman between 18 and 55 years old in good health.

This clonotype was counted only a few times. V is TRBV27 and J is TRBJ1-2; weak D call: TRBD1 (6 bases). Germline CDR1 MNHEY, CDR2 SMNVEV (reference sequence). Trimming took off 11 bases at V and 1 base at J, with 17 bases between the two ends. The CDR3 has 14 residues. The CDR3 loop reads CASRGGASNYGYTF. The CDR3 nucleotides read TGTGCCTCCCGAGGGGGGGCGAGTAACTATGGCTACACCTTC.

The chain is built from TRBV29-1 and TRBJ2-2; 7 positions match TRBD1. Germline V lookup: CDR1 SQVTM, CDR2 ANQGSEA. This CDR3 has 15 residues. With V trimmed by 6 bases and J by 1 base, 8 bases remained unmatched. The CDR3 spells CSVDGTERNTGELFF. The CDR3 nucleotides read TGCAGCGTAGACGGGACAGAGAGGAACACCGGGGAGCTGTTTTTT.

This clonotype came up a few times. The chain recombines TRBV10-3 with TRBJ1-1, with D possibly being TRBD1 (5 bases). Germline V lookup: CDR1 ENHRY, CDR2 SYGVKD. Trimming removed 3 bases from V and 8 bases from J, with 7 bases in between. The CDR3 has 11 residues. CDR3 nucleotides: TGTGCCATCAGTGACCGGACAGAAGCTTTCTTT. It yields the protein CAISDRTEAFF.

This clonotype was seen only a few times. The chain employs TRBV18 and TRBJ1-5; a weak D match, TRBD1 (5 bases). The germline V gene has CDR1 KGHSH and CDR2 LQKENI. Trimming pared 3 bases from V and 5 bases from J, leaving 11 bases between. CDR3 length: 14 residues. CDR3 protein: CASSPQGSDQPQHF. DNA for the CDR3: TGTGCCAGCTCACCTCAGGGAAGTGATCAGCCCCAGCATTTT.

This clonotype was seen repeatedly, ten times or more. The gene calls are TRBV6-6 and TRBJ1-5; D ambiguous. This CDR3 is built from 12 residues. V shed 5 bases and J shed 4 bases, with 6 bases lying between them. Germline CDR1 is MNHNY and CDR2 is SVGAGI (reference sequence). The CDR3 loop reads CASSENNQPQHF. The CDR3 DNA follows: TGTGCCAGCAGTGAAAATAATCAGCCCCAGCATTTT.

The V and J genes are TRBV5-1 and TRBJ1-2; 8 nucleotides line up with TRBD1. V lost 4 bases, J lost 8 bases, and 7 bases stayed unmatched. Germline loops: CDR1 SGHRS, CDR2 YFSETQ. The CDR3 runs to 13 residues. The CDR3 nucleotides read TGCGCCAGCAGCCCGGACAGGGCCAACGGCTACACCTTC. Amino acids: CASSPDRANGYTF.

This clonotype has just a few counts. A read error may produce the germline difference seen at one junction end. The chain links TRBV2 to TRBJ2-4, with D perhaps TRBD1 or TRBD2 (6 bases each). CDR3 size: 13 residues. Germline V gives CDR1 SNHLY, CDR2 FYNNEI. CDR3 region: CASGGHLKTIQYF. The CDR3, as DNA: TGTGCCAGCGGGGGGCATCTCAAAACCATTCAGTACTTC.

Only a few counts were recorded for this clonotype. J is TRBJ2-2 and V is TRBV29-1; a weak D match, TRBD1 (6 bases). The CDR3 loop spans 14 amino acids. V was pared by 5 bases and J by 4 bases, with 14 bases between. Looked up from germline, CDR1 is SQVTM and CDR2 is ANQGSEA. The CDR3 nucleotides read TGCAGCGTTCTCGGACAGTTCAGCACCGGGGAGCTGTTTTTT. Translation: CSVLGQFSTGELFF.

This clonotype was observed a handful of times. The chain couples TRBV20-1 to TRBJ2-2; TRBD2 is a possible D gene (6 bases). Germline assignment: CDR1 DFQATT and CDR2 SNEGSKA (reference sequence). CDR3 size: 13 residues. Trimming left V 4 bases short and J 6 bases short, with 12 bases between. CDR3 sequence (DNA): TGCAGTGCTAAGCCGTCGGGGGCCGGGGAGCTGTTTTTT. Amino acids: CSAKPSGAGELFF.

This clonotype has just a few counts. DNA for the CDR3: TGTGCCAGCAGTTACCAGGGAGGGGTAACTGAAGCTTTCTTT. This translates into CASSYQGGVTEAFF. The rearrangement uses TRBV6-5 and TRBJ1-1, with D perhaps matching TRBD1 (5 bases). V dropped 2 bases and J dropped 5 bases, with 12 bases sitting between them. From germline, CDR1 is MNHEY and CDR2 SVGAGI. This CDR3 comprises 14 residues.

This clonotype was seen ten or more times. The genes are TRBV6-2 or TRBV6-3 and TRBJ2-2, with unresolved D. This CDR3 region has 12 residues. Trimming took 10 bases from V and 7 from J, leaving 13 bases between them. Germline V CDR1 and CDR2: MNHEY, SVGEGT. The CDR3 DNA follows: TGTGCCAACTCGGACCCTTTCGGGGAGCTGTTTTTT. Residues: CANSDPFGELFF.

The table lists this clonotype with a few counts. CDR3 DNA: TGCAGTGCTAGAGATTCGGCAAAGGGGAATGGCTACACCTTC. This gives the protein CSARDSAKGNGYTF. This chain uses TRBV20-1 with TRBJ1-2; possibly TRBD1 for D (5 bases). The CDR3 is 14 residues long. Trimming shortened V by 0 bases and J by 6 bases, and 14 bases separated the two germline ends. Germline V gives CDR1 DFQATT, CDR2 SNEGSKA (reference sequence).

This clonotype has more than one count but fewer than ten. CDR3 in DNA: TGCGCCAGCAGCCGGACGACAGGGATTGGGGGATATGGCTACACCTTC. Amino acids: CASSRTTGIGGYGYTF. The rearrangement uses TRBV5-1 and TRBJ1-2; TRBD1 matches 7 bases. The CDR3 is made up of 16 amino acids. V lost 4 bases and J lost 5; bases outside the gene matches: 14. Germline V CDR1 and CDR2: SGHRS, YFSETQ.

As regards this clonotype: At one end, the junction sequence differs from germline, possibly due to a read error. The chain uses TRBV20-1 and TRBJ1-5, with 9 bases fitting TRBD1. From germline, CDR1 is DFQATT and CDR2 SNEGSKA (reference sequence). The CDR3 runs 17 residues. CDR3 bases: TGCAGTGCAATGATTGGTGGAGGACAGGGGACCAATCAGCCCCGGCATTTT. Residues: CSAMIGGGQGTNQPRHF.

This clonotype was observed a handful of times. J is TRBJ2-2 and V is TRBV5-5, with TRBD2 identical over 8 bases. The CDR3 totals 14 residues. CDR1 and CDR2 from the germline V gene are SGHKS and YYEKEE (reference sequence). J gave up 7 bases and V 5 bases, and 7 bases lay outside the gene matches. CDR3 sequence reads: CASSLGGAHGELFF. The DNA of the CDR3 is TGTGCCAGCAGTCTCGGGGGGGCTCACGGGGAGCTGTTTTTT.

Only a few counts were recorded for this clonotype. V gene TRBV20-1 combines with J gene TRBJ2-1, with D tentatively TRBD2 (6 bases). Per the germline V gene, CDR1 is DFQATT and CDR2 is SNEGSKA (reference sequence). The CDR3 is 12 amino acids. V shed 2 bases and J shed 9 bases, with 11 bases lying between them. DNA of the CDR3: TGCAGTGCTAGACATCCCGGGGGTGAGCAGTTCTTC. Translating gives CSARHPGGEQFF.

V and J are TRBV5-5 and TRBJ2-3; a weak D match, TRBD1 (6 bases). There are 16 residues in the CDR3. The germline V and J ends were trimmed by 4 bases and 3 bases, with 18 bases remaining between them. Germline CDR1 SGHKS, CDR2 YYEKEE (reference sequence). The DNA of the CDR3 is TGTGCCAGCAGCGTGGACAGAGTAAGAATTACAGATACGCAGTATTTT. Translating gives CASSVDRVRITDTQYF. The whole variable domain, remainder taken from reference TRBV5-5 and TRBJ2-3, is DAGVTQSPTHLIKTRGQQVTLRCSPISGHKSVSWYQQVLGQGPQFIFQYYEKEERGRGNFPDRFSARQFPNYSSELNVNALLLGDSALYLCASSVDRVRITDTQYFGPGTRLTVL.